The source of this T cell receptor (beta chain) is a study of Graves' ophthalmopathy and Graves' hyperthyroidism. General study findings and limits: Blood also harbored most expanded thyroid clonotypes above 0.001 frequency.

This clonotype was seen many times. Its matching antigen is unknown. Diagnosis relied on clinical symptoms, serum thyroxine, TRAb, thyroid ultrasound and orbital computed tomography. PBMCs were density-gradient isolated from approximately 9.8 ml fresh blood. Amplification from RNA transcripts yielded the TCR beta CDR3 regions. Scientists carried out first-round RT-PCR using HTBI primers and then a second-round multiplex PCR. Each CDR3 protein gets one entry after TCRdb re-called the multiplex PCR reads with MiXCR. The sample lists 500,000 to 700,000 distinct CDR3 sequences, about 20% occurring once. With 0 bases removed from V and 1 base from J, the gap between germline ends came to 12 bases. Germline CDR1 and CDR2: SGHAT and FQNNGV. The CDR3 runs 16 residues.

Source material: peripheral blood. The rearrangement uses TRBV11-2 and TRBJ1-1; D not certain. This TCR derives from a young woman with stable Graves' hyperthyroidism. Some clones in this sample may be carry-over from other donors' samples. The CDR3 region is CASSLDPAGENTEAFF. As DNA, the CDR3 is TGTGCCAGCAGCTTAGATCCCGCCGGGGAGAACACTGAAGCTTTCTTT.